These 27 T cell receptor beta chains share one sample of origin, sequenced in a study of molecular identifiers for immune sequencing clone quantification. TCRdb re-derived calls from the PCR reads in MiXCR, one entry per CDR3 protein. The table lists under 600,000 distinct CDR3 sequences, roughly 26% of them singletons. The sample taken for sequencing was naive CD8+ T cells from blood, with Jurkat cell RNA spiked in. Subset described: FACS-sorted CD8+CD4-CCR7+CD45RA+ naive T cells. All receptors come from a human donor in good health. Some libraries in this study had Jurkat cell RNA spiked in.

Turning to this clonotype: Possible read error: a much larger clone is one base away. The chain recombines TRBV2 with TRBJ2-7; TRBD2 matches 11 bases. After removal of 7 bases from V and 0 bases from J, the junction contained 14 bases not matched to a gene. Germline V lookup: CDR1 SNHLY, CDR2 FYNNEI. This CDR3 has 18 residues. The CDR3 nucleotides are TGTGCCAGCACCGAGGGACTAGCGGAGCGGGGGAACTCCTACGAGCAGTACTTC. Translation gives CASTEGLAERGNSYEQYF.

The gene calls are TRBV7-3 and TRBJ2-1; the D gene is possibly TRBD1 (6 bases). CDR1 and CDR2 (germline): SGHTA, FQGTGA. There are 13 residues in the CDR3. Trimming removed 0 bases from V and 10 bases from J, with 10 bases in between. CDR3 loop: CASSLTQGDEQFF. In DNA form, the CDR3 reads TGTGCCAGCAGCTTAACACAGGGAGACGAGCAGTTCTTC.

The chain couples TRBV27 to TRBJ2-5, with unresolved D. This CDR3 has 13 residues. Germline V gene lookup returns CDR1 MNHEY and CDR2 SMNVEV (reference sequence). Trimming removed 6 bases at V and 0 bases at J, with 8 bases between. The CDR3 DNA follows: TGTGCCAGCAGCCCTATTCACCAAGAGACCCAGTACTTC. Its protein is CASSPIHQETQYF.

This clonotype was recorded at least ten times. The rearrangement joins TRBV6-5 to TRBJ1-1; tentative D call: TRBD1 (5 bases). This CDR3 is built from 15 residues. Looked up from germline, CDR1 is MNHEY and CDR2 is SVGAGI. Trimming removed 2 bases from V and 0 bases from J, with 10 bases in between. The CDR3 protein is CASSYGAAVNTEAFF. The CDR3 DNA reads TGTGCCAGCAGTTACGGGGCGGCCGTGAACACTGAAGCTTTCTTT.

Many counts were recorded for this clonotype. This chain joins TRBV6-2 or TRBV6-3 and TRBJ2-7; 8 bases align to TRBD1. CDR1 and CDR2 from the germline V gene are MNHEY and SVGEGT. V lost 7 bases to trimming and J lost 6 bases; unmatched junction nucleotides: 11. The CDR3 covers 14 residues. CDR3 amino acids: CASTLQGARGEQYF. In nucleotides, the CDR3 is TGTGCCAGCACCCTTCAGGGGGCCCGGGGCGAGCAGTACTTC.

On this clonotype: This could be a read error, since a much larger clone is one nucleotide away. The gene calls are TRBV7-2 and TRBJ2-4, with 7 bases identical to TRBD1. After removal of 4 bases from V and 13 bases from J, the junction contained 16 bases not matched to a gene. Germline V gene lookup returns CDR1 SGHTA and CDR2 FQGNSA. The CDR3 is made up of 15 amino acids. Here the CDR3 DNA reads TGTGCCAGCAGCTCTTTTGGGACAGCCAACTACGCGCAGTACTTC. Encoded protein: CASSSFGTANYAQYF.

This clonotype was detected only a few times. The chain carries TRBV27 and TRBJ1-1, with 8 bases identical to TRBD1. This CDR3 comprises 16 residues. After removal of 6 bases from V and 3 bases from J, the junction contained 12 bases not matched to a gene. Per the germline V gene, CDR1 is MNHEY and CDR2 is SMNVEV (reference sequence). The CDR3 DNA reads TGTGCCAGCAGCTCCGGACAGGGCCTATGGGACACTGAAGCTTTCTTT. Translated: CASSSGQGLWDTEAFF.

V gene TRBV5-8 combines with J gene TRBJ1-1; TRBD1 is a possible D gene (5 bases). The CDR3 spans 16 residues. Germline V gene data show CDR1 as SGHTS and CDR2 as YDEGEE. V was cut by 4 bases and J by 1 base, with 17 bases left in between. The CDR3 bases are TGTGCCAGCAGCCCCCCTATTGTAGGGGCGAACACTGAAGCTTTCTTT. This translates into CASSPPIVGANTEAFF.

Worth noting for this clonotype: A read error may be the cause here, since a much bigger clone is one base away. The V call is TRBV7-9, the J call TRBJ2-3; 9 bases align to TRBD1. Trimming at V came to 4 bases and at J to 3 bases, leaving 11 bases not matched to a gene. The germline gives CDR1 SEHNR, CDR2 FQNEAQ (reference sequence). The CDR3 has 17 residues. The CDR3 DNA follows: TGTGCCAGCAGCTCTACAGGGGGCGGGAAGCAGACAGATACGCAGTATTTT. This encodes CASSSTGGGKQTDTQYF.

The chain combines TRBV27 with TRBJ1-2; TRBD1 agrees at 11 bases. The length of the CDR3 is 16 residues. Germline V gene lookup returns CDR1 MNHEY and CDR2 SMNVEV (reference sequence). The J segment lost 4 bases and the V segment lost 4 bases, leaving 8 bases of the junction unmatched. The chain's CDR3 is CASSSRTGGLIYGYTF. The CDR3, as DNA: TGTGCCAGCAGTTCTCGGACAGGGGGCCTTATCTATGGCTACACCTTC.

There are many counts of this clonotype. The chain uses TRBV27 and TRBJ1-1; 8 positions match TRBD1. CDR1 and CDR2 from the germline V gene are MNHEY and SMNVEV (reference sequence). CDR3 size: 13 residues. V trimming: 2 bases; J trimming: 11 bases; junction bases outside the gene matches: 7. CDR3 residues: CASSLLQGASAFF. The CDR3 coding sequence is TGTGCCAGCAGTTTACTCCAGGGGGCTAGCGCTTTCTTT.

This clonotype was recorded many times. This chain joins TRBV7-8 and TRBJ2-7, with D hard to call. The germline CDR1 and CDR2 sequences are SGHVS and FQNEAQ. Trimming cost V 5 bases and J 3 bases, with 11 bases left between them. The CDR3 has 13 amino acids. The CDR3 DNA is TGTGCCAGCAGCCCTAATCCGAACTACGAGCAGTACTTC. Residues: CASSPNPNYEQYF.

This chain uses TRBV12-3 or TRBV12-4 with TRBJ1-1; no reliable D call. V was clipped by 5 bases and J by 4 bases, with 11 bases between them. The CDR3 sequence is 13 residues long. CDR3 sequence (DNA): TGTGCCAGCAGTCCCTCCCCAGTCACTGAAGCTTTCTTT. Residues: CASSPSPVTEAFF.

This clonotype was picked up a small number of times. The chain employs TRBV7-2 and TRBJ2-7, with unresolved D. Looked up from germline, CDR1 is SGHTA and CDR2 is FQGNSA. The CDR3 loop spans 14 amino acids. V dropped 5 bases and J dropped 6 bases, with 17 bases sitting between them. CDR3 sequence (DNA): TGTGCCAGCAGCCCGCTTTTACGGGTGGCCGAGCAGTACTTC. This gives the protein CASSPLLRVAEQYF.

This clonotype was seen a handful of times. This sequence joins TRBV4-3 and TRBJ2-1, with TRBD2 matching over 11 bases. Losses at the gene ends were 1 base for V and 4 bases for J; bases not matched to a gene: 9. The CDR3 is 18 residues long. The germline gives CDR1 LGHNA, CDR2 YSLEER. The CDR3 region has the DNA TGCGCCAGCAGCCAAGGACTAGCGGGAATCGCGAGGTACAATGAGCAGTTCTTC. The encoded protein is CASSQGLAGIARYNEQFF.

Remarks on this clonotype: A much larger clonotype is one base distant, so this may be a read error. The gene calls are TRBV25-1 and TRBJ2-7; D not resolved. Germline CDR1 MGHDK, CDR2 SYGVNS. This CDR3 region has 11 residues. V was clipped by 6 bases and J by 8 bases, with 11 bases between them. CDR3: CASRDPGKQYF. In nucleotides, the CDR3 is TGTGCCAGCAGAGACCCCGGCAAGCAGTACTTC.

The chain is built from TRBV6-2 or TRBV6-3 and TRBJ1-5; possibly TRBD1 for D (6 bases). Trimming removed 6 bases from V and 6 bases from J, with 27 bases in between. The CDR3 totals 18 residues. Germline assignment: CDR1 MNHEY and CDR2 SVGEGT. Here the CDR3 DNA reads TGTGCCAGCAGCTTCCCTGGGGGCAGCATCCCACGGGGTCAGCCCCAGCATTTT. The encoded protein is CASSFPGGSIPRGQPQHF.

This clonotype turned up a few times. This chain joins TRBV4-3 and TRBJ2-7; D is unresolved. Germline assignment: CDR1 LGHNA and CDR2 YSLEER. The V gene lost 0 bases and the J gene lost 1 base, with 10 bases spanning the gap. The CDR3 sequence is 15 residues long. CDR3 sequence (DNA): TGCGCCAGCAGCCAAGATCGGCACGGATCCTACGAGCAGTACTTC. Encoded protein: CASSQDRHGSYEQYF.

V usage is TRBV2 and J usage is TRBJ2-7; D may be TRBD2 (6 bases). The germline V gene has CDR1 SNHLY and CDR2 FYNNEI. The CDR3 has 12 residues. V was pared by 8 bases and J by 2 bases, with 10 bases between. The CDR3 reads CASQEGTYEQYF. The CDR3 bases are TGTGCCAGCCAGGAGGGGACCTACGAGCAGTACTTC. The complete variable domain, with remaining parts taken from reference TRBV2 and TRBJ2-7, reads EPEVTQTPSHQVTQMGQEVILRCVPISNHLYFYWYRQILGQKVEFLVSFYNNEISEKSEIFDDQFSVERPDGSNFTLKIRSTKLEDSAMYFCASQEGTYEQYFGPGTRLTVT.

Worth noting for this clonotype: A much bigger clone sits one base away, suggesting this may be a read error. The rearrangement uses TRBV7-9 and TRBJ1-6; unclear D gene. CDR1 SEHNR and CDR2 FQNEAQ come from the germline V gene (reference sequence). The CDR3 sequence is 15 residues long. Between the trimmed V and J ends, which lost 8 bases and 0 bases, there was a span of 11 bases. DNA for the CDR3: TGTGCCAGCGGCTACCAAAGCTCCTATAATTCACCCCTCCACTTT. Its protein is CASGYQSSYNSPLHF.

In its sample, this clonotype was seen a few times. The chain employs TRBV7-9 and TRBJ2-7; 7 bases line up with TRBD2. This CDR3 comprises 12 residues. Germline assignment: CDR1 SEHNR and CDR2 FQNEAQ (reference sequence). V dropped 6 bases and J dropped 5; count of bases not matched to a gene: 4. The CDR3 DNA sequence: TGTGCCAGCAGTGGACTAGTCCACGAGCAGTACTTC. Its protein product is CASSGLVHEQYF.

This chain links TRBV4-2 with TRBJ1-5; a weak D match, TRBD1 (5 bases). Trimming took off 0 bases at V and 9 bases at J, with 21 bases between the two ends. Germline V gene data show CDR1 as LGHNA and CDR2 as YNFKEQ. The CDR3 consists of 17 residues. The CDR3 nucleotides read TGTGCCAGCAGCCAAGAGGAGTTCGGACTACTTCAGGGGCCCCAGCATTTT. Its protein is CASSQEEFGLLQGPQHF.

The V call is TRBV19, the J call TRBJ2-3; D gene ambiguous. From germline, CDR1 is LNHDA and CDR2 SQIVND (reference sequence). Deletions cut 2 bases from V and 4 bases from J, with 7 bases between. The CDR3 covers 13 residues. CDR3 sequence: CASSILSSDTQYF. CDR3 nucleotide sequence: TGTGCCAGTAGTATACTAAGCTCAGATACGCAGTATTTT.

In the case of this clonotype: The junction does not match germline at one end; this may be a read error. The rearrangement uses TRBV20-1 and TRBJ2-5; 7 bases map to TRBD2. Germline-derived CDR1 and CDR2 are DFQATT and SNEGSKA (reference sequence). The CDR3 runs 14 residues. The CDR3 loop is CSARDRAAGEPQYF. The CDR3 nucleotides read TGCAGTGCTAGAGACCGGGCGGCGGGAGAGCCCCAGTACTTC.

With regard to this clonotype: A single base separates this from a much larger clone, so it may be a read error. CDR3 sequence (DNA): TGTGCCAGCAGAAACCAGGGCCTAACTGAAGCTTTCTTT. Protein sequence: CASRNQGLTEAFF. The chain couples TRBV7-9 to TRBJ1-1; possibly TRBD1 for D (5 bases). Germline lookup yields CDR1 SEHNR and CDR2 FQNEAQ (reference sequence). The length of the CDR3 is 13 residues. Trimming stripped 6 bases from V and 5 bases from J, with 13 bases between.

For this clonotype: A much larger clone lies one base from this, so it may be a read error. The V gene is TRBV9, the J gene TRBJ2-6, with 8 bases matching TRBD1. The CDR3 contains 17 residues. CDR1 is SGDLS, CDR2 YYNGEE, per germline. The CDR3 DNA follows: TGTGCCAGCAGCGAGGACAGGGAATTGTCTGGGGCCAACGTCCTGGCTTTC. This sequence encodes CASSEDRELSGANVLAF.

This clonotype was counted between two and nine times. This chain joins TRBV7-3 and TRBJ2-5, with 11 bases lining up with TRBD2. Germline CDR1 and CDR2: SGHTA and FQGTGA. The trim removed 5 bases at V and 4 bases at J, leaving 12 bases unmatched. The CDR3 consists of 17 residues. The CDR3 DNA sequence: TGTGCCAGCAGCCCGACTAGCGGGGACTCGGGAAGAGAGACCCAGTACTTC. As protein: CASSPTSGDSGRETQYF.